This T cell receptor beta chain was obtained from a study of CD8+CD57+ T cells in acquired aplastic anemia. Patients picked for sequencing had shown CD8+CD57+ cell expansion detected by flow cytometry. Comments on this clonotype: No antigen is known for it. A much larger clone lies a single base off, so this may be a read error.

Study results and limitations: Patients and controls were found to share about 31 CD8+ CDR3 sequences.

CDR3 length: 14 residues. CDR1 is SEHNR, CDR2 FQNEAQ, per germline (reference sequence). Profiles of TCR beta VDJ and CDR3 were generated from a genomic DNA template. MiXCR, run by TCRdb on the reads, gives a single entry per CDR3 protein. This sample carries hundreds of thousands of distinct CDR3 sequences, approximately 32% of them seen once, and the ten largest clones take under 0.95%. This rearrangement joins TRBV7-9 to TRBJ1-2; no clear D gene. The sample was sorted CD4+, CD8+, or CD8+CD57+ T cells (not recorded which) from PBMCs. The receptor comes from a human donor with aplastic anemia. The CDR3 reads CASTELLLKVGCTF. CDR3 in DNA: TGTGCCAGCACCGAACTTCTTTTAAAAGTGGGCTGCACCTTC.